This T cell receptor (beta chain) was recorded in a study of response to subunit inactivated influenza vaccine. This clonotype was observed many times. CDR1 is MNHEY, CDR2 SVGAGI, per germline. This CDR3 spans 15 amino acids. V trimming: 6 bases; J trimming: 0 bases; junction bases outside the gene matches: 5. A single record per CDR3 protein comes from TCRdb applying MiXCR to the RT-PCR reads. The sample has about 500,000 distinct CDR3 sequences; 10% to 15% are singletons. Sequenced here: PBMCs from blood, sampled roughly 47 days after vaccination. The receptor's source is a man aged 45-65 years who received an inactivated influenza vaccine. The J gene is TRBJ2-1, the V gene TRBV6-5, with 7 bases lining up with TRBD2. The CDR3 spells CASRISGNSYNEQFF. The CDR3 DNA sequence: TGTGCCAGCAGGATAAGCGGGAACTCCTACAATGAGCAGTTCTTC.